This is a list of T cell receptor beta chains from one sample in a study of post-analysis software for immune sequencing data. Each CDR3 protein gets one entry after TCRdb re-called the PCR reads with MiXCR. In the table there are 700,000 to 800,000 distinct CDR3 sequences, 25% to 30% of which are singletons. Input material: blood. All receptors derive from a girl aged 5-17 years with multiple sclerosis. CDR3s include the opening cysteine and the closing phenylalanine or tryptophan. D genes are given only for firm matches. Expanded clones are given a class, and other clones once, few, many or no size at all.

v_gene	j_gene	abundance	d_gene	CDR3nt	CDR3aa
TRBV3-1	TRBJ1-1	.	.	TGTGCCAGCAGCCAAGAACGGGGTTACACTGAAGCTTTCTTT	CASSQERGYTEAFF
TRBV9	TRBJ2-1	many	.	TGTGCCAGCAGCGTGGATCGGAGGGTCAATGAGCAGTTCTTC	CASSVDRRVNEQFF
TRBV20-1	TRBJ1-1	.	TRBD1	TGCAGTGCTAGATCCCCGGGGACAGTCGGAACTGAAGCTTTCTTT	CSARSPGTVGTEAFF
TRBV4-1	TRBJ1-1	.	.	TGCGCCAGCAGCCAACTCGGGACATCGAACACTGAAGCTTTCTTT	CASSQLGTSNTEAFF
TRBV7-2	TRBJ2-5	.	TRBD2	TGTGCCAGCGGCTTAACGACCGGACTAGCGGGAGGAAAGACCCAGTACTTC	CASGLTTGLAGGKTQYF
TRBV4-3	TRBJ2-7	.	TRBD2	TGCGCCGGATCGCCGGGACTAGGGGACGACGAGCAGTACTTC	CAGSPGLGDDEQYF
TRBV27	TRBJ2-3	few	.	TGTGCCAGCAGTCCGATACACCCTCGGGGTAGCAACACAGATACGCAGTATTTT	CASSPIHPRGSNTDTQYF
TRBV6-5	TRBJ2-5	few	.	TGTGCCAGCAGTTACTCGGGGGGGCCAGGAGAGACCCAGTACTTC	CASSYSGGPGETQYF
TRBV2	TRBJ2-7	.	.	TGTGCCAGCAGTGCTCCAAGGGTCTACGAGCAGTACTTC	CASSAPRVYEQYF
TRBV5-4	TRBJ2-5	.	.	TGTGCCAGCACCATGGGGCGGCAAGAGACCCAGTACTTC	CASTMGRQETQYF
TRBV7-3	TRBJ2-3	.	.	TGTGCCAGCAGCTTAACTGCCGGAGAACACGATACGCAGTATTTT	CASSLTAGEHDTQYF
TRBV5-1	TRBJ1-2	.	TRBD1	TGCGCCAGCAGTCCTCGCCGGGACAGCGGTTATGGCTACACCTTC	CASSPRRDSGYGYTF
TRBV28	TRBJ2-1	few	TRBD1	TGTGCCAGCAGCCTTGTTGGGACAGGTCTCTACAATGAGCAGTTCTTC	CASSLVGTGLYNEQFF
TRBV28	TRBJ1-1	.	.	TGTGCCAGCAGTCCCGGGAGGGTGGACACTGGAGCTTTCTTT	CASSPGRVDTGAFF
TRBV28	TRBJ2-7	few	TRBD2	TGTGCCAGCAGTTTAACTAGCGGGAGCTCGGGTCCTTCCTACGAGCAGTACTTC	CASSLTSGSSGPSYEQYF
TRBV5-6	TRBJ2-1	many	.	TGTGCCAGCAGCTTGGATGAGCGGGTCGGAGATGAGCAGTTCTTC	CASSLDERVGDEQFF
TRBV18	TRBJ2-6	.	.	TGTGCCAGCTCACCACCGAGTGCGGGGGCCAACGTCCTGACTTTC	CASSPPSAGANVLTF
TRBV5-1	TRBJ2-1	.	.	TGCGCCAGCAGCTTAACAGGGGGGCTAGCGGTGAGCTCCTACAATGAGCAGTTCTTC	CASSLTGGLAVSSYNEQFF
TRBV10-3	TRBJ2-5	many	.	TGTGCCATCAGTGAGTCCGGGCCAGGTGCTGAGACCCAGTACTTC	CAISESGPGAETQYF
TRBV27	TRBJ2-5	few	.	TGTGCCAGCAGTTTAAGCCTAGTCGGGACCCAGTACTTC	CASSLSLVGTQYF
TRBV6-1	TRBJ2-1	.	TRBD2	TGTGCCAGCAGTGAATTCCCCGCTAGCGGGTCCTACAATGAGCAGTTCTTC	CASSEFPASGSYNEQFF
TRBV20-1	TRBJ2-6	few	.	TGCAGTGCGGAGACAGGCCCGAGGGGGGCCAACGTCCTGACTTTC	CSAETGPRGANVLTF
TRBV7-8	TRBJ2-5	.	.	TGTGCCAGCAGCTTAGAGCGTTTGGCCAGGGCGGGGACCCAGTACTTC	CASSLERLARAGTQYF
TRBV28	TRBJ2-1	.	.	TGTGCCAGCAGTGATAGCCTTGGCTCCTACAATGAGCAGTTCTTC	CASSDSLGSYNEQFF
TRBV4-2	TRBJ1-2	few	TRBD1	TGTGCCAGCAGCCAAGTCCGAAGCCTCGAACAGGGGCAGAACTATGGCTACACCTTC	CASSQVRSLEQGQNYGYTF
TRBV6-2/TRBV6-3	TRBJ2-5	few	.	TGTGCCAGCAGGGGTATGGCCCCGACCCAGTACTTC	CASRGMAPTQYF
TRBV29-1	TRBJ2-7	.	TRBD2	TGCAGCGTTGAAGCGGATTCTGGACTAGCGGGAGGTACCTACGAGCAGTACTTC	CSVEADSGLAGGTYEQYF